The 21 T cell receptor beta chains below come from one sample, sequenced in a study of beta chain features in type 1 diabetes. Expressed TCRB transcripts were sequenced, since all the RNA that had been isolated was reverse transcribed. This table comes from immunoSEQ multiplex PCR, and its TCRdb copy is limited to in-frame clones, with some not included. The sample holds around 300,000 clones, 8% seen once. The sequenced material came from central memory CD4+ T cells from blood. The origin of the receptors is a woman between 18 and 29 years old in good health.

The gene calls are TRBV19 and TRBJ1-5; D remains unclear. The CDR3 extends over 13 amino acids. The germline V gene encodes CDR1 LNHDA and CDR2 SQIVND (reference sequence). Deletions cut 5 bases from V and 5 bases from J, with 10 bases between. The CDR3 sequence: CASSLLEDQPQHF. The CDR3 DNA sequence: TGTGCCAGTAGTCTACTCGAAGATCAGCCCCAGCATTTT.

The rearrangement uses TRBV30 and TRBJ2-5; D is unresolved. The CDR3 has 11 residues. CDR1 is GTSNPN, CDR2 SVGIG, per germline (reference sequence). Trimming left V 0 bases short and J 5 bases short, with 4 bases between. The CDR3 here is CAWSVRETQYF. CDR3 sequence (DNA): TGTGCCTGGAGTGTAAGGGAGACCCAGTACTTC.

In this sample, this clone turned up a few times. CDR3 DNA sequence: TGTGCCAGCAGCGACGGCTCGGGACTAGCGGGAGGAGAGACCCAGTACTTC. It is translated as CASSDGSGLAGGETQYF. The chain combines TRBV14 with TRBJ2-5; 15 bases align to TRBD2. CDR3 length: 17 amino acids. V lost 5 bases, J lost 4 bases, and 8 bases stayed unmatched. The germline V gene has CDR1 SGHDN and CDR2 FVKESK.

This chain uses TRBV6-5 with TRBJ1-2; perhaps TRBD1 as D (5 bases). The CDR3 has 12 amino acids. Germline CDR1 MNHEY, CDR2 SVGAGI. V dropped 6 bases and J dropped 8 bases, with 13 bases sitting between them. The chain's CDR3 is CASSQGFRGYTF. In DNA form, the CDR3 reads TGTGCCAGCAGCCAGGGATTCAGGGGCTACACCTTC.

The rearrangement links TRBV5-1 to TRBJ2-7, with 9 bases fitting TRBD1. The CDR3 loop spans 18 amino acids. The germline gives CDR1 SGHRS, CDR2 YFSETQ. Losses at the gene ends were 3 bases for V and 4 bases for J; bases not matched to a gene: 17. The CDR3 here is CASSYGPGTGTSGYEQYV. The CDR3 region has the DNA TGCGCCAGCAGCTATGGGCCCGGGACAGGGACTTCCGGGTACGAGCAGTACGTC.

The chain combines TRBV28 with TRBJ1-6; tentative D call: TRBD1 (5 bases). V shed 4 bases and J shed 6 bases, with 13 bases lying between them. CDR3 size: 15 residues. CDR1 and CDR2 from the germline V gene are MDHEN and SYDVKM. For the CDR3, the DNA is TGTGCCAGCAGTTCAGGGCCCCTCCGTAATTCACCCCTCCACTTT. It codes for CASSSGPLRNSPLHF.

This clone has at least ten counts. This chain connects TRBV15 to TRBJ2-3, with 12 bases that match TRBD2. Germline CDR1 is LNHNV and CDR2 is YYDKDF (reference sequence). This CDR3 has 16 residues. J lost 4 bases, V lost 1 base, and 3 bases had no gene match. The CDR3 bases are TGTGCCACCAGCAGAGGGACTAGCGGGAAATCAGATACGCAGTATTTT. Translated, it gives CATSRGTSGKSDTQYF.

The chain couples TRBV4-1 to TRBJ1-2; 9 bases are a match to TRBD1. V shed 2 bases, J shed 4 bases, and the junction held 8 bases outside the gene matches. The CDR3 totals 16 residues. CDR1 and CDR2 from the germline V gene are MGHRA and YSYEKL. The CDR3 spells CASSQPKGQGGYGYTF. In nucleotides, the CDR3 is TGCGCCAGCAGCCAACCAAAGGGACAGGGAGGCTATGGCTACACCTTC.

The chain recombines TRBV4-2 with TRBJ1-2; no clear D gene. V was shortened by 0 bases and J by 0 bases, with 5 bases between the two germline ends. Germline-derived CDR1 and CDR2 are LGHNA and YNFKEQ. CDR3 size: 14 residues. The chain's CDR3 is CASSQDASNYGYTF. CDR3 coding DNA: TGTGCCAGCAGCCAAGACGCCTCTAACTATGGCTACACCTTC.

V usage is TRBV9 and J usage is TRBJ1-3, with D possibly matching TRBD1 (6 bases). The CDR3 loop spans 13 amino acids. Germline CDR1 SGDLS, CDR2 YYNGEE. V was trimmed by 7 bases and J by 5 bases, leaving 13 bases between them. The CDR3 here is CASGAGQRNTIYF. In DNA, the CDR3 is TGTGCCAGCGGCGCCGGACAGCGAAACACCATATATTTT.

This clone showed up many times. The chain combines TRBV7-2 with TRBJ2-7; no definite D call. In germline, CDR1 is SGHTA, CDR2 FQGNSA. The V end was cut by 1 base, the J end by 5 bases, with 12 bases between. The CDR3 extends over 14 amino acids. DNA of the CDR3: TGTGCCAGCAGCTTAGTTTACGGACCCAACGAGCAGTACTTC. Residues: CASSLVYGPNEQYF.

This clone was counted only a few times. The CDR3 DNA follows: TGTGCCAGCAGTGAATTGTCAGACCAAGAGACCCAGTACTTC. As protein: CASSELSDQETQYF. The chain combines TRBV2 with TRBJ2-5; D is ambiguous. The V end was cut by 2 bases, the J end by 0 bases, with 7 bases between. The V gene's germline CDR1 is SNHLY and CDR2 FYNNEI. CDR3 size: 14 residues.

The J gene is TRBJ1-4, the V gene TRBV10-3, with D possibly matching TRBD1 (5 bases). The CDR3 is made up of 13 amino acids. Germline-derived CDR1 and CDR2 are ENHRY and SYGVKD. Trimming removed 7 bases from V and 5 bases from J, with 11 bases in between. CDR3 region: CAINRDWNEKLFF. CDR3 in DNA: TGTGCCATCAATAGGGACTGGAATGAAAAACTGTTTTTT.

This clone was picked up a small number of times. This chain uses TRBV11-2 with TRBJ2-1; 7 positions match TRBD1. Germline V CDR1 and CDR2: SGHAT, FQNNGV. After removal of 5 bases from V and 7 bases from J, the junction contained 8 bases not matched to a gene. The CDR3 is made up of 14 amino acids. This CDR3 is CASSTRQGWNEQFF. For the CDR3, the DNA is TGTGCCAGCAGCACCAGACAGGGATGGAATGAGCAGTTCTTC. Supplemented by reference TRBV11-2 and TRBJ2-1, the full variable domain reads EAGVAQSPRYKIIEKRQSVAFWCNPISGHATLYWYQQILGQGPKLLIQFQNNGVVDDSQLPKDRFSAERLKGVDSTLKIQPAKLEDSAVYLCASSTRQGWNEQFFGPGTRLTVL.

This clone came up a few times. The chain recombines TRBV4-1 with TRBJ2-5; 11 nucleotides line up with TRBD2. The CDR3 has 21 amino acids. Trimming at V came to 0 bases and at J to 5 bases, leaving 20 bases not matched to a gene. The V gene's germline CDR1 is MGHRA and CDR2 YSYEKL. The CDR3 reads CASSQEEGIPGLAAGLETQYF. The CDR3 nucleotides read TGCGCCAGCAGCCAAGAGGAGGGAATACCGGGACTAGCGGCTGGTTTGGAGACCCAGTACTTC.

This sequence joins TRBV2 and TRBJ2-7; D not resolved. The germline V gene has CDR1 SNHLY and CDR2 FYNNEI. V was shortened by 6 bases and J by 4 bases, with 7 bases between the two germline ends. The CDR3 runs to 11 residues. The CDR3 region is CASSDNYEQYV. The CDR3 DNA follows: TGTGCCAGCAGCGACAATTACGAGCAGTACGTC.

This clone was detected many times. The CDR3 sequence is CASSIQGPGSPLHF. In nucleotides, the CDR3 is TGTGCCAGTAGTATACAAGGGCCCGGATCACCCCTCCACTTT. The chain is built from TRBV19 and TRBJ1-6, with D hard to call. This CDR3 has 14 residues. Germline assignment: CDR1 LNHDA and CDR2 SQIVND (reference sequence). Trimming removed 2 bases at V and 10 bases at J, with 12 bases between. Variable domain in full (rest from reference TRBV19 and TRBJ1-6): DGGITQSPKYLFRKEGQNVTLSCEQNLNHDAMYWYRQDPGQGLRLIYYSQIVNDFQKGDIAEGYSVSREKKESFPLTVTSAQKNPTAFYLCASSIQGPGSPLHFGNGTRLTVT.

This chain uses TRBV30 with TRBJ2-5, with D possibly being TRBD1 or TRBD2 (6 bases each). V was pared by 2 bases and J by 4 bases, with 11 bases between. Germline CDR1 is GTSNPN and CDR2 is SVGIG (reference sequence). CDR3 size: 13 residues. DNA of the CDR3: TGTGCCTGGAGTACAGGGAGGTTAGAGACCCAGTACTTC. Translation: CAWSTGRLETQYF.

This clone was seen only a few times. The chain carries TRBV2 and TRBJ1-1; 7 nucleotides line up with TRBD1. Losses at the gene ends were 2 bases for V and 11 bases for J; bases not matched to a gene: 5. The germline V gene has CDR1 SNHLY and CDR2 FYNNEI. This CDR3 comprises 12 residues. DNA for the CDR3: TGTGCCAGCAGTGAATCCCAGGGGGAGGCTTTCTTT. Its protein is CASSESQGEAFF.

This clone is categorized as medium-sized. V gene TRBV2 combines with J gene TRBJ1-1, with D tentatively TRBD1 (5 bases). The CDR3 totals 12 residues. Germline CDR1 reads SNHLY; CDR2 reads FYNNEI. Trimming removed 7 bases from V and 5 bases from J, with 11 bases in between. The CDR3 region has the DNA TGTGCCAGCATGGGGACCGGTACTGAAGCTTTCTTT. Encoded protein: CASMGTGTEAFF.

The CDR3 region has the DNA TGCAGCGGCGGGACAGGGTGGTCTGAAGCTTTCTTT. Translating it yields CSGGTGWSEAFF. This chain links TRBV29-1 with TRBJ1-1; 9 nucleotides match TRBD1. This CDR3 region has 12 residues. V was clipped by 7 bases and J by 6 bases; unmatched bases: 6. CDR1 SQVTM and CDR2 ANQGSEA come from the germline V gene.